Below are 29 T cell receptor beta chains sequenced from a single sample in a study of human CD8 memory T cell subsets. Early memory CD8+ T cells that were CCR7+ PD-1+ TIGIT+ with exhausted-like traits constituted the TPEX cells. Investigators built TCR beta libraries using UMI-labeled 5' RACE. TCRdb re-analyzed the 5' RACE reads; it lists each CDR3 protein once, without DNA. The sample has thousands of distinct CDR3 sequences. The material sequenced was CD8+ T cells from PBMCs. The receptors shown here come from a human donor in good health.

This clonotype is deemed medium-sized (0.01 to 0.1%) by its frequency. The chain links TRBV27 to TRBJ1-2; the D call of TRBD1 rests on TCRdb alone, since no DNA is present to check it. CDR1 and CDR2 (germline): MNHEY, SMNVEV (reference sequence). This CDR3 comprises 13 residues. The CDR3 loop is CASTSLGDYGYTF.

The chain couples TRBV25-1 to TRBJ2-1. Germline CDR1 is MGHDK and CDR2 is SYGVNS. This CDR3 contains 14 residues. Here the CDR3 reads CASSEYLRDDEQFF.

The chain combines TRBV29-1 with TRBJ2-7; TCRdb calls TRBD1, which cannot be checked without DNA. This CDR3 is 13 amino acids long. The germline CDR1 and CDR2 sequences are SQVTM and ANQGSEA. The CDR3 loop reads CSVTPAGGYEQYF.

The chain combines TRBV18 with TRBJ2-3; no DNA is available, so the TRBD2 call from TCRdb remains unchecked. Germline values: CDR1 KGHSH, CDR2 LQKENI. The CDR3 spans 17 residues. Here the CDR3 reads CASSPEVAGLVGDTQYF.

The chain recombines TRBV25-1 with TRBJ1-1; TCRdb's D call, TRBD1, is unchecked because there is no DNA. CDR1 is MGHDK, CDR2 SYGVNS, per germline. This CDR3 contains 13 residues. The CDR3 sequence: CASSTGVNTEAFF. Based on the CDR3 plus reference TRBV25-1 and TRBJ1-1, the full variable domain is EADIYQTPRYLVIGTGKKITLECSQTMGHDKMYWYQQDPGMELHLIHYSYGVNSTEKGDLSSESTVSRIRTEHFPLTLESARPSHTSQYLCASSTGVNTEAFFGQGTRLTVV.

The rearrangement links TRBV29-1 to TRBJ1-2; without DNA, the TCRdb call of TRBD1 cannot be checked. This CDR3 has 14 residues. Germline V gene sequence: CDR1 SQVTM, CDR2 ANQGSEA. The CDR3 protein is CSVEDGRGYHGYTF.

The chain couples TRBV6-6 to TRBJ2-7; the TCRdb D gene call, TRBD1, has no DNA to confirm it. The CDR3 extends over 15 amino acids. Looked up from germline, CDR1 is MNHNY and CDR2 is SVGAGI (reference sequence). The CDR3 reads CASSYSPTGTREQYF.

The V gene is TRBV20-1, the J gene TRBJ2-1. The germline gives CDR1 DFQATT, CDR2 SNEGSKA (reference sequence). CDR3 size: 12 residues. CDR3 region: CSAREDDNEQFF.

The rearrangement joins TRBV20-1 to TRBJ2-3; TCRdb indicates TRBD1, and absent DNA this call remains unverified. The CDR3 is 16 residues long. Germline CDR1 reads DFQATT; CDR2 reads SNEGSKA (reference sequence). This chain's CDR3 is CSARDLAGGFTDTQYF.

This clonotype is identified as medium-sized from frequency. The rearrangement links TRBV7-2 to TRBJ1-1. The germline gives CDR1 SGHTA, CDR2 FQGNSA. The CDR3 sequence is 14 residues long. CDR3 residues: CASSLFVLSPEAFF.

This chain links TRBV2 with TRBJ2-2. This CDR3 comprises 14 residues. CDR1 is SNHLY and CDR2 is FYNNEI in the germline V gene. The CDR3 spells CASSEEDHSGELFF.

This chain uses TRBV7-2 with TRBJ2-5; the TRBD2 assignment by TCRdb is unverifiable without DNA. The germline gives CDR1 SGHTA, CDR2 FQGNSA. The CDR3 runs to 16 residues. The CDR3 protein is CASSFSGPRVGETQYF.

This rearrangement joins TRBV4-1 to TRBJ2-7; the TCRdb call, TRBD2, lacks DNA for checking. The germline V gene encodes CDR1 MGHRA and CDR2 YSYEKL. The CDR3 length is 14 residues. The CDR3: CASSQSSGAYEQYF.

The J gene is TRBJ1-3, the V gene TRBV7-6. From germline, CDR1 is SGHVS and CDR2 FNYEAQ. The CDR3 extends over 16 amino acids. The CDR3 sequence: CASSLEVQGFGNTIYF.

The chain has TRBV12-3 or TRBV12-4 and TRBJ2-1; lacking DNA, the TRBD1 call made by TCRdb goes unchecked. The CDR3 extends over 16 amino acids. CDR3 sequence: CASSLTGAAPNNEQFF.

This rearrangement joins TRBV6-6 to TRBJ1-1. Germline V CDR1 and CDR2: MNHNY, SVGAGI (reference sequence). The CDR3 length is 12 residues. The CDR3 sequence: CASSYTDTEAFF.

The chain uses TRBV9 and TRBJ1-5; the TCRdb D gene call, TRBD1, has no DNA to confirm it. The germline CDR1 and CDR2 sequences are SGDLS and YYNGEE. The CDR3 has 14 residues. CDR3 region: CASSVGRDNQPQHF.

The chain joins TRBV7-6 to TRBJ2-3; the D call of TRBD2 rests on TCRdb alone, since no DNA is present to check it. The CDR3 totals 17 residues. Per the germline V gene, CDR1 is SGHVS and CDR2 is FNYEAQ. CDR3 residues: CASSSIRRDELPDTQYF.

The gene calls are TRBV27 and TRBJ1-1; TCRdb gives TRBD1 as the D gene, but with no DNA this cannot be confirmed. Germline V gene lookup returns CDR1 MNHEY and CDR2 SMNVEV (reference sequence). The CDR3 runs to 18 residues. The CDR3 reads CASSSPHENRGANTEAFF.

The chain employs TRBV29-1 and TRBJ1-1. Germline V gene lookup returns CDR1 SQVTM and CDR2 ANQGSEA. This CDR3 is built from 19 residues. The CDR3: CSVEDRAGGITRVNTEAFF.

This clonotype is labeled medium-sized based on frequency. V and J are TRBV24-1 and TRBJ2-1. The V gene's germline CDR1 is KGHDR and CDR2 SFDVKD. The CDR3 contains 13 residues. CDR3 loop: CATLEPDLNEQFF.

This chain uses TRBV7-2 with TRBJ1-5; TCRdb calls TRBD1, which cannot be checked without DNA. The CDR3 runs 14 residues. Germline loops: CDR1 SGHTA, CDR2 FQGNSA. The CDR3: CASSIQGLYQPQHF.

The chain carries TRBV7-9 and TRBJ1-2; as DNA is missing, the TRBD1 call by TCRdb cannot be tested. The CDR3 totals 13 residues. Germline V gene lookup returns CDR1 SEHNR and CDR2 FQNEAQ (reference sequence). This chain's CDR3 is CASSLEAPGGYTF.

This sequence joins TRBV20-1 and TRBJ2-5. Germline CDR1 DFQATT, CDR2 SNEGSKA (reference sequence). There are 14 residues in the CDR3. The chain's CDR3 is CSARAPTQLETQYF.

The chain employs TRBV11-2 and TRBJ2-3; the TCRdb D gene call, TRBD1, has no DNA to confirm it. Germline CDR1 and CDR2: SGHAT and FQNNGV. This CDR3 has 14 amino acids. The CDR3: CASSFGAGTDTQYF.

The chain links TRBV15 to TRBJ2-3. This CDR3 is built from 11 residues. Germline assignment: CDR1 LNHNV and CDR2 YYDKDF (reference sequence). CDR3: CATSKTDTQYF.

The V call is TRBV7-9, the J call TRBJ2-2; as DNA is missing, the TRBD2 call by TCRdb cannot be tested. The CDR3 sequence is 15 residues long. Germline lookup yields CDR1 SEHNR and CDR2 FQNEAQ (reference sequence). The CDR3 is CASSWGTSYTGELFF.

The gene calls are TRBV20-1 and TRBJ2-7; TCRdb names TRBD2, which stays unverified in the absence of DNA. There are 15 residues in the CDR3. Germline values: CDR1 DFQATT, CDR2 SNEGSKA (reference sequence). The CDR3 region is CSAGEGLAVSYEQYF.

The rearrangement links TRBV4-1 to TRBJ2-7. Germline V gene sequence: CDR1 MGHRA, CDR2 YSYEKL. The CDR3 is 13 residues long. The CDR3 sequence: CASSQGMAGQLYF.